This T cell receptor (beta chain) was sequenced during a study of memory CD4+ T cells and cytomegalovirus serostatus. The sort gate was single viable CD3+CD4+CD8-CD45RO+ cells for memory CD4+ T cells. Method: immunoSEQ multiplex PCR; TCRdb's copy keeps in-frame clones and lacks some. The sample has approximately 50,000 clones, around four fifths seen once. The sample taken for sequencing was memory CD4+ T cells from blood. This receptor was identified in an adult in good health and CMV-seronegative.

The CDR3 DNA is TGTGCCAGCAGCCTTGGTGGGACAGTTTATGGCTACACCTTC. It encodes CASSLGGTVYGYTF. The chain employs TRBV28 and TRBJ1-2; TRBD1 agrees at 7 bases. V lost 6 bases and J lost 5; bases outside the gene matches: 9. This CDR3 spans 14 amino acids. CDR1 and CDR2 from the germline V gene are MDHEN and SYDVKM.